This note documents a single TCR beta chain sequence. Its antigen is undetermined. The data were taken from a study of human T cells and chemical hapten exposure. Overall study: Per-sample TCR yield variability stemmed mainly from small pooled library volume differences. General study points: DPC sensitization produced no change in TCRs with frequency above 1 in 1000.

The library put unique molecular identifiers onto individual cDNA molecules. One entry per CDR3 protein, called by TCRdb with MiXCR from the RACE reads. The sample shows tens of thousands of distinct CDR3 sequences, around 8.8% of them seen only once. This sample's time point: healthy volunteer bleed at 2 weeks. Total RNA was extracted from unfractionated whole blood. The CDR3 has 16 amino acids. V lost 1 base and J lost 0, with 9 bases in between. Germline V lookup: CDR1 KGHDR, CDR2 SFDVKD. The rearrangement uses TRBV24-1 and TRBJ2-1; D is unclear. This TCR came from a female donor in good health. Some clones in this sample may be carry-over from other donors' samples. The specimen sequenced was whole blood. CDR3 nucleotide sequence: TGTGCCACCAGTGATTTCAGCGAGAGCTCCTACAATGAGCAGTTCTTC. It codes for CATSDFSESSYNEQFF.